These T cell receptor beta chains were read from a single sample in a study of blood T cell repertoires in COVID-19. The repertoire was sequenced with immunoSEQ multiplex PCR; TCRdb's copy has only in-frame clones and lacks some. The table has fewer than 350,000 clones, roughly 90% seen once. Sequenced sample: PBMCs or T cells enriched from blood (not recorded which). These receptors all stem from a woman younger than 45 who had recovered from COVID-19. Both conserved end residues are trimmed from each CDR3. Some rows mark clone size as missing; the rest say once, few, many or name a class of expanded clone.

j_gene,v_gene,abundance,CDR3aa
TRBJ2-2,TRBV9,NA,ASSAPGLVGELF
TRBJ2-3,TRBV7-2,NA,ASSTPRLAVPDTQY
TRBJ2-1,TRBV2,few,ASSEATSLGLTYNEQF
TRBJ1-1,TRBV10-2,NA,ASSGGDPMNTEAF
TRBJ1-4,TRBV6-5,few,ASSYRDSFNEKLF
TRBJ1-5,TRBV6-6,NA,ASSYALIYAVVPQH
TRBJ1-1,TRBV10-2,NA,ASSEGGGAYEAF
TRBJ2-4,TRBV5-1,NA,ASSRKEGASIQY
TRBJ1-2,TRBV19,NA,ASTVTDWTGGDYGYT
TRBJ1-3,TRBV11-2,few,ASSSGRGSGNTIY
TRBJ1-1,TRBV3-1/TRBV3-2,NA,ASSQRTEAF
TRBJ2-7,TRBV5-1,NA,ASSVTSTSEPYEQY
TRBJ2-4,TRBV5-1,NA,ASTLNGITNIQY
TRBJ2-5,TRBV13,NA,ASSHRLAGGLETQY
TRBJ2-7,TRBV5-1,NA,ASSSPGTVSYEQY
TRBJ1-5,TRBV28,few,ASSQKLGDRLYSNQPQH
TRBJ2-7,TRBV7-9,once,ASSLGGGSYEQY
TRBJ2-7,TRBV3-1/TRBV3-2,NA,ASSQDRWRGPYEQY
TRBJ1-5,TRBV4-1,NA,ASSQKTGGPNQPQH
TRBJ2-5,TRBV19,NA,ASSNSIRGETQY
TRBJ2-2,TRBV15,NA,ATSRDRGPNTGELF
TRBJ2-5,TRBV3-1/TRBV3-2,NA,ASSQGAGDQETQY
TRBJ2-3,TRBV18,NA,ASSTSGDNTDTQY
TRBJ2-7,TRBV25-1,NA,ASMGLASPEQY
TRBJ1-5,TRBV27,NA,ASSLGSPGQEYQPQH
TRBJ2-1,TRBV10-3,NA,ASSPGLAGGEQF
TRBJ2-2,TRBV18,NA,ASSQMGTSGPNTGELF
TRBJ2-3,TRBV6-4,NA,ASSRLAGALGSTDTQY
TRBJ1-2,TRBV5-1,NA,ASSLQGDYGYT
TRBJ2-7,TRBV5-4,NA,ASSSFPRTSGGTGNYEQY
TRBJ2-1,TRBV9,NA,ASSVGRVPYNEQF
TRBJ2-7,TRBV4-1,NA,ASSQGGALAGVSN
TRBJ1-3,TRBV21-1,NA,ASLDRLLADPPATDGNTIY
TRBJ1-3,TRBV5-4,NA,ASSLWGADTIY
TRBJ1-5,TRBV27,NA,ASSFLGDQPQH
TRBJ1-5,TRBV18,NA,ASSQTGLNQPQH
TRBJ1-1,TRBV7-2,NA,ASSVAGGARNTEAF
TRBJ1-5,TRBV19,NA,ASSIRDSNQPQH
TRBJ1-2,TRBV30,NA,AWTSGTGESGYT
TRBJ2-3,TRBV5-1,NA,ASSLVLAEPSDTQY
TRBJ1-2,TRBV5-6,NA,ASSLDPGHLYGYT
TRBJ2-1,TRBV27,NA,ASSLGRNEQF
TRBJ1-3,TRBV27,NA,ASSPRGRASGNTIY
TRBJ1-2,TRBV9,NA,ASSVETGVGYT
TRBJ1-2,TRBV7-9,NA,ASSKDSYGYT
TRBJ1-6,TRBV5-6,NA,ASSFGQGIFLH
TRBJ2-5,TRBV25-1,NA,ASSERDRVEETQY
TRBJ2-1,TRBV3-1/TRBV3-2,NA,ASSQDPGLAKGNEQF
TRBJ1-4,TRBV5-4,few,ASSLPGGEKLF
TRBJ2-7,TRBV2,NA,ASSELGANYEQY
TRBJ2-5,TRBV7-3,NA,ASSLSGDGETQY
TRBJ2-7,TRBV3-1/TRBV3-2,NA,ASSHSNSRGGSYEQY
TRBJ1-1,TRBV5-1,NA,ASSLATGEAF